Shown below are 23 T cell receptor beta chains from a single sample sequenced in a study of shared clonotypes between healthy human individuals. TCRdb keeps only in-frame clones here, not all; method: immunoSEQ multiplex PCR. The table has 2.3 million or so clones, 80% to 95% seen once. Source material: naive CD4+ T cells from PBMCs. The subset: CD45RA+ positively selected. The source is a man between 18 and 29 years old in good health. Some clones in this sample may be carry-over from other donors' samples.

The chain uses TRBV7-2 and TRBJ2-7; TRBD1 matches 10 bases. Germline V CDR1 and CDR2: SGHTA, FQGNSA. V lost 4 bases to trimming and J lost 5 bases; unmatched junction nucleotides: 17. This CDR3 is built from 18 residues. CDR3 coding DNA: TGTGCCAGCAGCTCCTTATTTGGGGCCGGGACAGGGGCGCACGAGCAGTACTTC. Its translation: CASSSLFGAGTGAHEQYF.

This chain links TRBV7-4 with TRBJ1-5; D is perhaps TRBD1 (5 bases). Per germline, CDR1 SGHVT and CDR2 SQSDAQ. The V end lost 5 bases, the J end lost 4 bases, and 21 bases lay between the germline ends. The CDR3 contains 17 residues. CDR3 sequence (DNA): TGTGCCAGCAGCCCCGGGAGGGGCAAGCCGGGAAATCAGCCCCAGCATTTT. Translation: CASSPGRGKPGNQPQHF.

The gene calls are TRBV7-2 and TRBJ2-1; 11 bases agree with TRBD2. Germline loops: CDR1 SGHTA, CDR2 FQGNSA. The ends lost 1 base at V and 9 bases at J; junction bases unmatched: 5. The length of the CDR3 is 15 residues. The CDR3 spells CASSLDSGRAGEQFF. The CDR3 DNA sequence: TGTGCCAGCAGCTTAGATAGCGGGAGGGCAGGTGAGCAGTTCTTC. The full variable domain, in which reference TRBV7-2 and TRBJ2-1 provide the parts outside the CDR3, is GAGVSQSPSNKVTEKGKDVELRCDPISGHTALYWYRQSLGQGLEFLIYFQGNSAPDKSGLPSDRFSAERTGGSVSTLTIQRTQQEDSAVYLCASSLDSGRAGEQFFGPGTRLTVL.

The chain has TRBV9 and TRBJ1-2; TRBD1 might be the D (6 bases). Deletions cut 0 bases from V and 8 bases from J, with 8 bases between. CDR1 and CDR2 from the germline V gene are SGDLS and YYNGEE. The CDR3 is 12 amino acids. CDR3 sequence: CASSVEGVGYTF. CDR3 DNA sequence: TGTGCCAGCAGCGTAGAGGGGGTAGGCTACACCTTC. Looking up the rest from reference TRBV9 and TRBJ1-2 gives the full variable domain: DSGVTQTPKHLITATGQRVTLRCSPRSGDLSVYWYQQSLDQGLQFLIQYYNGEERAKGNILERFSAQQFPDLHSELNLSSLELGDSALYFCASSVEGVGYTFGSGTRLTVV.

The chain carries TRBV9 and TRBJ2-1, with 7 bases lining up with TRBD2. J was trimmed by 1 base and V by 1 base; bases with no gene match: 5. The V gene's germline CDR1 is SGDLS and CDR2 YYNGEE. The CDR3 contains 16 residues. DNA for the CDR3: TGTGCCAGCAGCGTACATGCGGGAGCTTCCTACAATGAGCAGTTCTTC. Protein product: CASSVHAGASYNEQFF. Full variable domain (outside the CDR3, taken from reference TRBV9 and TRBJ2-1): DSGVTQTPKHLITATGQRVTLRCSPRSGDLSVYWYQQSLDQGLQFLIQYYNGEERAKGNILERFSAQQFPDLHSELNLSSLELGDSALYFCASSVHAGASYNEQFFGPGTRLTVL.

A word on this clone: Additional DNA sequences in this sample encode the identical CDR3. The chain employs TRBV5-1 and TRBJ2-5; 9 bases are shared with TRBD1. The germline gives CDR1 SGHRS, CDR2 YFSETQ. The CDR3 has 14 residues. V lost 1 base, J lost 4 bases, and 2 bases stayed unmatched. CDR3 DNA: TGCGCCAGCAGCTTGACAGGGGGCCCAGAGACCCAGTACTTC. Encoded protein: CASSLTGGPETQYF.

On this clone: This CDR3 is also generated by other DNA sequences in the sample. This chain joins TRBV30 and TRBJ1-5; 8 bases align to TRBD1. With V trimmed by 2 bases and J by 4 bases, 1 base remained unmatched. The length of the CDR3 is 13 residues. Per germline, CDR1 GTSNPN and CDR2 SVGIG (reference sequence). Here the CDR3 reads CAWSRQGNQPQHF. For the CDR3, the DNA is TGTGCCTGGAGTCGACAGGGGAATCAGCCCCAGCATTTT.

This clone has a single count. The gene calls are TRBV5-1 and TRBJ2-4; D gene ambiguous. The CDR3 totals 15 residues. Germline loops: CDR1 SGHRS, CDR2 YFSETQ. Trimming left V 2 bases short and J 2 bases short, with 11 bases between. In DNA, the CDR3 is TGCGCCAGCAGCTTCCGGGCCGATTCCAAAAACATTCAGTACTTC. Translation gives CASSFRADSKNIQYF. Filled out from reference TRBV5-1 and TRBJ2-4, the complete variable domain reads KAGVTQTPRYLIKTRGQQVTLSCSPISGHRSVSWYQQTPGQGLQFLFEYFSETQRNKGNFPGRFSGRQFSNSRSEMNVSTLELGDSALYLCASSFRADSKNIQYFGAGTRLSVL.

This chain uses TRBV6-5 with TRBJ1-2, with D tentatively TRBD1 (5 bases). The CDR3 is made up of 14 amino acids. V lost 0 bases, J lost 5 bases, and 10 bases lay in between. CDR1 and CDR2 from the germline V gene are MNHEY and SVGAGI. CDR3 bases: TGTGCCAGCAGTTACTCTACAGGACCTTATGGCTACACCTTC. This encodes CASSYSTGPYGYTF.

V usage is TRBV5-1 and J usage is TRBJ1-1, with TRBD1 identical over 9 bases. V shed 1 base and J 4 bases; nucleotides not matched to a gene: 8. CDR1 and CDR2 from the germline V gene are SGHRS and YFSETQ. The CDR3 is made up of 16 amino acids. Here the CDR3 reads CASSLTQGALGTEAFF. The CDR3 DNA follows: TGCGCCAGCAGCTTGACACAGGGGGCGCTTGGCACTGAAGCTTTCTTT.

To note about this clone: This sample also contains other DNA sequences that code for the same CDR3. In DNA, the CDR3 is TGCGCCAGCAGCTTGGAGGGGGGATCCTACAATGAGCAGTTCTTC. Protein: CASSLEGGSYNEQFF. The chain uses TRBV5-1 and TRBJ2-1; D possibly uses TRBD1 or TRBD2 (6 bases each). The CDR3 runs 15 residues. The V end was cut by 0 bases, the J end by 1 base, with 8 bases between. Per germline, CDR1 SGHRS and CDR2 YFSETQ. The complete variable domain, with remaining parts taken from reference TRBV5-1 and TRBJ2-1, reads KAGVTQTPRYLIKTRGQQVTLSCSPISGHRSVSWYQQTPGQGLQFLFEYFSETQRNKGNFPGRFSGRQFSNSRSEMNVSTLELGDSALYLCASSLEGGSYNEQFFGPGTRLTVL.

The chain employs TRBV19 and TRBJ2-2, with a possible D match to TRBD1 (7 bases). This CDR3 contains 15 residues. The V and J ends lost 6 bases and 9 bases respectively, with 20 bases between them. The germline gives CDR1 LNHDA, CDR2 SQIVND (reference sequence). The CDR3 protein is CASRSDREVGRELFF. CDR3 coding DNA: TGTGCCAGTAGATCTGACAGGGAGGTGGGCCGGGAGCTGTTTTTT. Variable domain in full (rest from reference TRBV19 and TRBJ2-2): DGGITQSPKYLFRKEGQNVTLSCEQNLNHDAMYWYRQDPGQGLRLIYYSQIVNDFQKGDIAEGYSVSREKKESFPLTVTSAQKNPTAFYLCASRSDREVGRELFFGEGSRLTVL.

The chain is built from TRBV2 and TRBJ2-5; 8 nucleotides line up with TRBD2. This CDR3 has 17 residues. CDR1 SNHLY and CDR2 FYNNEI come from the germline V gene. Trimming cost V 6 bases and J 1 base; bases outside gene matches: 13. This chain's CDR3 is CASRVNPGTRTQETQYF. The CDR3 region has the DNA TGTGCCAGCAGGGTAAACCCCGGGACTAGGACCCAAGAGACCCAGTACTTC.

The count of this clone is one. The V and J genes are TRBV2 and TRBJ2-5; TRBD1 or TRBD2 may be the D gene (5 bases each). The V gene's germline CDR1 is SNHLY and CDR2 FYNNEI. This CDR3 region has 15 residues. With 8 bases removed from V and 5 bases from J, the gap between germline ends came to 21 bases. The CDR3 reads CASRDLGPAKETQYF. CDR3 DNA: TGTGCCAGCCGGGACCTGGGACCTGCCAAGGAGACCCAGTACTTC.

The chain employs TRBV7-3 and TRBJ2-3; 13 bases are a match to TRBD2. CDR3 length: 16 amino acids. V was clipped by 6 bases and J by 5 bases; unmatched bases: 8. In germline, CDR1 is SGHTA, CDR2 FQGTGA. The CDR3 nucleotides read TGTGCCAGCAGTACCGGACTAGCGGGAGCTGGAGATACGCAGTATTTT. Protein sequence: CASSTGLAGAGDTQYF.

Comment on this clone: The same CDR3 is also encoded by other DNA sequences in this sample. The genes are TRBV30 and TRBJ2-7; D is perhaps TRBD1 (6 bases). The germline V and J ends were trimmed by 3 bases and 2 bases, with 8 bases remaining between them. Germline CDR1 reads GTSNPN; CDR2 reads SVGIG (reference sequence). The CDR3 is 12 residues long. The DNA of the CDR3 is TGTGCCTGGAGCTCAGGGGCCTACGAGCAGTACTTC. Translating gives CAWSSGAYEQYF. The whole variable domain, filled in from reference TRBV30 and TRBJ2-7, reads SQTIHQWPATLVQPVGSPLSLECTVEGTSNPNLYWYRQAAGRGLQLLFYSVGIGQISSEVPQNLSASRPQDRQFILSSKKLLLSDSGFYLCAWSSGAYEQYFGPGTRLTVT.

The V call is TRBV4-2, the J call TRBJ2-1, with D tentatively TRBD2 (5 bases). This CDR3 is 15 amino acids long. V was cut by 4 bases and J by 0 bases, with 10 bases left in between. Germline CDR1 is LGHNA and CDR2 is YNFKEQ. The CDR3 DNA is TGTGCCAGCAGCCTAGCGTTAAGCTCCTACAATGAGCAGTTCTTC. It translates to CASSLALSSYNEQFF.

V and J are TRBV25-1 and TRBJ2-7; a weak D match, TRBD2 (6 bases). The V end was cut by 2 bases, the J end by 9 bases, with 11 bases between. CDR3 size: 12 residues. Germline lookup yields CDR1 MGHDK and CDR2 SYGVNS. The CDR3 bases are TGTGCCAGCAGTGAAGGGAGGTCAGCGCAGTACTTC. Translated: CASSEGRSAQYF.

V is TRBV27 and J is TRBJ2-5, with TRBD2 as a possible D gene (5 bases). This CDR3 has 15 amino acids. Trimming stripped 2 bases from V and 3 bases from J, with 13 bases between. In germline, CDR1 is MNHEY, CDR2 SMNVEV (reference sequence). The CDR3 DNA is TGTGCCAGCAGTTTAAGAGGGCTAGAGGAAGAGACCCAGTACTTC. Its protein is CASSLRGLEEETQYF.

The chain couples TRBV11-2 to TRBJ2-3; D ambiguous. From germline, CDR1 is SGHAT and CDR2 FQNNGV. The CDR3 length is 15 residues. The V end lost 5 bases, the J end lost 3 bases, and 15 bases lay between the germline ends. The CDR3: CASSQPGHPTDTQYF. CDR3 DNA sequence: TGTGCCAGCAGCCAGCCGGGCCACCCGACAGATACGCAGTATTTT.

A note on this clone: Here the CDR3 omits its conserved ending phenylalanine or tryptophan, so a read error is the likely source. The rearrangement uses TRBV6-4 and TRBJ2-3; tentatively, D is TRBD1 (5 bases). CDR1 MRHNA and CDR2 SNTAGT come from the germline V gene. With 0 bases removed from V and 8 bases from J, the gap between germline ends came to 9 bases. The CDR3 runs to 13 residues. Here the CDR3 DNA reads TGTGCCAGCAGTGACTCGAGGCAGGGTACGCAGTATCTT. It specifies CASSDSRQGTQYL.

This chain connects TRBV6-5 to TRBJ2-1, with D perhaps matching TRBD1 (6 bases). V was trimmed by 4 bases and J by 5 bases, leaving 12 bases between them. The CDR3 contains 14 residues. Germline V gene data show CDR1 as MNHEY and CDR2 as SVGAGI. This CDR3 reads CASSLMTGNNEQFF. The CDR3 nucleotides are TGTGCCAGCAGTTTAATGACAGGAAACAATGAGCAGTTCTTC.

The chain recombines TRBV11-3 with TRBJ2-7; 7 nucleotides line up with TRBD2. Germline V gives CDR1 SGHNT, CDR2 YENEEA. J gave up 7 bases and V 5 bases, and 8 bases lay outside the gene matches. The CDR3 runs 13 residues. The CDR3 reads CASSIGLGGEQYF. The CDR3 nucleotides read TGTGCCAGCAGCATAGGACTAGGTGGAGAGCAGTACTTC.